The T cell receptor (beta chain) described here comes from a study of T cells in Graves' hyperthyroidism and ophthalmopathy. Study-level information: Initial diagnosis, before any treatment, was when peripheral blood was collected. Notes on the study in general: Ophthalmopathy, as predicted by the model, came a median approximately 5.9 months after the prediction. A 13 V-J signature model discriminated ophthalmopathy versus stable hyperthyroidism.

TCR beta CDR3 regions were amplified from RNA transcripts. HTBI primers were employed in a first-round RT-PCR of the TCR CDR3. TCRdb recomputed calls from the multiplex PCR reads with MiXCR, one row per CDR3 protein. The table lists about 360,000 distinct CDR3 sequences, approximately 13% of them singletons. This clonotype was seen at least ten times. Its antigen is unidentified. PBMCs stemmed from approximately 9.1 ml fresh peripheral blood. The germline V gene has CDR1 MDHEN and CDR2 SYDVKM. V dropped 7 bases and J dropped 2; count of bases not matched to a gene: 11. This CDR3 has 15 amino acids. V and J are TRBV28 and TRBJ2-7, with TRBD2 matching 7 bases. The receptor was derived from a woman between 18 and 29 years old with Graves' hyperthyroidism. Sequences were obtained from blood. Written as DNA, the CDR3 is TGTGCCAGCACCCCGGGCCAGCGGGAACCCTACGAGCAGTACTTC. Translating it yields CASTPGQREPYEQYF.